The sequence of this T cell receptor beta chain was determined in a study of control samples from healthy donors and cancer patients. TCRdb's copy holds only in-frame clones and misses some; the assay was immunoSEQ multiplex PCR. The repertoire includes 200,000 to 250,000 clones, about 94% of them detected once, and about 1.6% sits in the top ten. The CDR3 spans 17 residues. The junction had 9 bases not matched to a gene; V was cut back by 5 bases and J by 0 bases. CDR1 is SEHNR, CDR2 FQNEAQ, per germline (reference sequence). The chain couples TRBV7-9 to TRBJ2-5, with 10 bases identical to TRBD2. The sample consisted of blood. This TCR came from a man aged 45 to 65 in good health. This CDR3 reads CASSRGSGGAYQETQYF. The CDR3 nucleotides read TGTGCCAGCAGCCGGGGCAGCGGGGGGGCGTACCAAGAGACCCAGTACTTC.